Below, 26 T cell receptor beta chains from the same sample are listed, as sequenced in a study of T-cell reconstitution after alpha-beta-depleted transplantation in children. Unique molecular identifiers were built into the TCRbeta library. Each CDR3 protein is one row after TCRdb ran MiXCR on the PCR reads. The repertoire consists of roughly 420,000 distinct CDR3 sequences, with 15% to 20% occurring once and the leading ten covering 25% to 30%. Material: PBMCs, mostly from graft donor cells, obtained 360 days after TCRalphabeta/CD19-depleted stem cell transplant. The receptor source for this set is a boy less than two years old who had a stem cell transplant for Wiskott-Aldrich syndrome, so the T cells may come from the graft donor.

The genes are TRBV7-9 and TRBJ1-6; 8 nucleotides line up with TRBD1. Germline-derived CDR1 and CDR2 are SEHNR and FQNEAQ (reference sequence). V was clipped by 5 bases and J by 9 bases; unmatched bases: 15. The CDR3 runs 17 residues. CDR3 sequence reads: CASSPFRNDRGGSPLHF. CDR3 bases: TGTGCCAGCAGCCCGTTTCGAAATGACAGGGGCGGTTCACCCCTCCACTTT.

The V and J genes are TRBV2 and TRBJ2-1; tentative D call: TRBD2 (6 bases). Germline CDR1 reads SNHLY; CDR2 reads FYNNEI. CDR3 length: 15 amino acids. V was trimmed by 7 bases and J by 6 bases, leaving 19 bases between them. As DNA, the CDR3 is TGTGCCAGCAATGAGGGGCTAGCGAAAGGCAATGAGCAGTTCTTC. Translation gives CASNEGLAKGNEQFF.

V usage is TRBV20-1 and J usage is TRBJ2-3; unclear D gene. The germline V gene has CDR1 DFQATT and CDR2 SNEGSKA (reference sequence). Trimming took 5 bases from V and 0 from J, leaving 15 bases between them. CDR3 length: 15 residues. DNA for the CDR3: TGCAGTGCTCGGGCGGTCCCGTCTAGCACAGATACGCAGTATTTT. Residues: CSARAVPSSTDTQYF.

This chain links TRBV10-3 with TRBJ1-3, with no clear D. The CDR3 sequence is 13 residues long. V gave up 3 bases and J gave up 0 bases, with 3 bases separating them. Germline-derived CDR1 and CDR2 are ENHRY and SYGVKD. The CDR3 sequence is CAISDNSGNTIYF. The CDR3, as DNA: TGTGCCATCAGTGACAACTCTGGAAACACCATATATTTT.

This clonotype was seen repeatedly, ten times or more. The rearrangement uses TRBV5-1 and TRBJ2-1; D gene unclear. Germline CDR1 reads SGHRS; CDR2 reads YFSETQ. This CDR3 is 13 amino acids long. With 0 bases removed from V and 3 bases from J, the gap between germline ends came to 4 bases. DNA of the CDR3: TGCGCCAGCAGCTTGGATTACTACAATGAGCAGTTCTTC. It codes for CASSLDYYNEQFF.

This clonotype showed up just a few times. This sequence joins TRBV3-1 and TRBJ2-7; D is perhaps TRBD2 (6 bases). The germline V gene encodes CDR1 LGHDT and CDR2 YNNKEL (reference sequence). The CDR3 spans 13 residues. V dropped 1 base and J dropped 2 bases, with 6 bases sitting between them. The CDR3, as DNA: TGTGCCAGCAGCCAAGCGGGAGCCTACGAGCAGTACTTC. This translates into CASSQAGAYEQYF.

In this sample, this clonotype turned up many times. V and J are TRBV7-9 and TRBJ1-1; TRBD1 matches at 9 bases. The CDR3 covers 14 residues. The ends lost 5 bases at V and 7 bases at J; junction bases unmatched: 8. The V gene's germline CDR1 is SEHNR and CDR2 FQNEAQ (reference sequence). Here the CDR3 DNA reads TGTGCCAGCAGCCTCGTCCCGGGACAGGGTGAAGCTTTCTTT. It translates to CASSLVPGQGEAFF.

The CDR3 DNA reads TGTGCCAGCAGTTTTTTAGCCTATGGCTACACCTTC. Its protein product is CASSFLAYGYTF. The chain uses TRBV28 and TRBJ1-2, with D unresolved. The length of the CDR3 is 12 residues. From germline, CDR1 is MDHEN and CDR2 SYDVKM. Trimming removed 3 bases from V and 4 bases from J, with 6 bases in between.

This clonotype occurred a few times. The gene calls are TRBV20-1 and TRBJ2-3; possibly TRBD1 for D (6 bases). V lost 7 bases and J 0 bases, leaving 11 bases between the germline ends. CDR1 is DFQATT and CDR2 is SNEGSKA in the germline V gene (reference sequence). The CDR3 extends over 13 amino acids. The CDR3 DNA is TGCAGTGGACAGGCGTCGAGCACAGATACGCAGTATTTT. Translation: CSGQASSTDTQYF.

This clonotype showed up just a few times. DNA for the CDR3: TGCGCCAGCAGCCGGGACCATCTAACAGATACGCAGTATTTT. Protein product: CASSRDHLTDTQYF. The chain uses TRBV5-1 and TRBJ2-3, with D perhaps being TRBD1 or TRBD2 (5 bases each). This CDR3 spans 14 amino acids. CDR1 SGHRS and CDR2 YFSETQ come from the germline V gene. V was shortened by 4 bases and J by 3 bases, with 12 bases between the two germline ends.

This clonotype was found a few times. The chain joins TRBV24-1 to TRBJ2-1, with 10 bases lining up with TRBD2. The V segment lost 3 bases and the J segment 12 bases; nucleotides outside the gene matches: 7. The germline gives CDR1 KGHDR, CDR2 SFDVKD. This CDR3 has 14 amino acids. Written as DNA, the CDR3 is TGTGCCACCAGTGATCCTTCTAGCGGGAGACGGCAGTTCTTC. It specifies CATSDPSSGRRQFF.

In this sample, this clonotype turned up many times. The genes are TRBV10-2 and TRBJ2-7; no firm D call. Germline V gene data show CDR1 as WSHSY and CDR2 as SAAADI. The CDR3 is made up of 13 amino acids. The V gene lost 3 bases and the J gene lost 7 bases, with 13 bases spanning the gap. CDR3 region: CASSDRPAGEQYF. The CDR3 DNA reads as TGCGCCAGCAGTGATAGGCCCGCAGGAGAGCAGTACTTC.

This clonotype has more than one count but fewer than ten. V usage is TRBV7-9 and J usage is TRBJ2-7; 7 nucleotides align to TRBD2. The CDR3 is 13 residues long. Germline loops: CDR1 SEHNR, CDR2 FQNEAQ (reference sequence). Trimming took 5 bases from V and 6 from J; bases not matched to a gene: 7. The CDR3 DNA reads TGTGCCAGCAGCCAACCACTAGCGAGCGAGCAGTACTTC. Protein: CASSQPLASEQYF. The whole variable domain, remainder taken from reference TRBV7-9 and TRBJ2-7, is DTGVSQNPRHKITKRGQNVTFRCDPISEHNRLYWYRQTLGQGPEFLTYFQNEAQLEKSRLLSDRFSAERPKGSFSTLEIQRTEQGDSAMYLCASSQPLASEQYFGPGTRLTVT.

The DNA of the CDR3 is TGCGCCAGCAGCTTGTGGGGGACTAACGAGCAGTACTTC. Protein: CASSLWGTNEQYF. This sequence joins TRBV5-1 and TRBJ2-7; 7 bases line up with TRBD2. V gave up 1 base and J gave up 5 bases; unmatched junction bases: 3. The CDR3 loop spans 13 amino acids. CDR1 and CDR2 from the germline V gene are SGHRS and YFSETQ.

This clonotype was counted at least ten times. The gene calls are TRBV7-9 and TRBJ2-3, with D possibly matching TRBD1 (6 bases). Per germline, CDR1 SEHNR and CDR2 FQNEAQ (reference sequence). V shed 7 bases and J shed 2 bases, with 16 bases lying between them. The CDR3 totals 15 residues. CDR3 coding DNA: TGTGCCAGCATTCCAGGGGCTAGAACCACAGATACGCAGTATTTT. Its translation: CASIPGARTTDTQYF.

J is TRBJ2-2 and V is TRBV10-3; 7 bases align to TRBD1. Germline V lookup: CDR1 ENHRY, CDR2 SYGVKD. J gave up 6 bases and V 4 bases, and 2 bases lay outside the gene matches. This CDR3 region has 13 residues. The CDR3 nucleotides are TGTGCCATCAGTGGAGACAGGGCCGGGGAGCTGTTTTTT. Residues: CAISGDRAGELFF.

This clonotype appeared many times. One junction end does not reproduce the germline sequence, and a read error may be involved. The V and J genes are TRBV5-1 and TRBJ2-2; D ambiguous. The CDR3 is 14 amino acids. CDR1 and CDR2 (germline): SGHRS, YFSETQ. For the CDR3, the DNA is TGTGCCAGCAGCTTAGACCCGAACACCGGGGAGCTGTTTTTT. Protein sequence: CASSLDPNTGELFF.

This clonotype came up a few times. The chain uses TRBV5-1 and TRBJ2-2, with D uncertain. Germline CDR1 reads SGHRS; CDR2 reads YFSETQ. V lost 3 bases to trimming and J lost 3 bases, with 12 bases between them. The CDR3 length is 15 residues. The CDR3 here is CASSSTSYHTGELFF. The CDR3, as DNA: TGCGCCAGCAGCTCCACCAGCTATCACACCGGGGAGCTGTTTTTT.

V and J are TRBV7-8 and TRBJ2-3; TRBD2 agrees at 12 bases. With 5 bases clipped from V and 4 bases from J, the junction kept 13 bases outside the gene matches. The length of the CDR3 is 18 residues. Germline V lookup: CDR1 SGHVS, CDR2 FQNEAQ. CDR3 DNA sequence: TGTGCCAGCAGCAACCGACTAGCGGGAGTCCCAGCGGCAGATACGCAGTATTTT. This translates into CASSNRLAGVPAADTQYF.

In DNA, the CDR3 is TGTGCCAGCAGCGCCGGACAGGTTATGAACACTGAAGCTTTCTTT. This codes for CASSAGQVMNTEAFF. This rearrangement joins TRBV5-6 to TRBJ1-1; 7 nucleotides match TRBD1. Germline CDR1 and CDR2: SGHDT and YYEEEE. V was clipped by 4 bases and J by 0 bases; unmatched bases: 6. The CDR3 consists of 15 residues.

This chain links TRBV7-2 with TRBJ2-5; perhaps TRBD1 as D (5 bases). CDR3 length equals 15 residues. Trimming pared 3 bases from V and 5 bases from J, leaving 16 bases between. CDR1 and CDR2 (germline): SGHTA, FQGNSA. Here the CDR3 DNA reads TGTGCCAGCAGCTTCGCCCGCACAGGAATCGAGACCCAGTACTTC. The encoded protein is CASSFARTGIETQYF.

This clonotype appeared a few times. The chain recombines TRBV10-3 with TRBJ2-1; D is unclear. Trimming stripped 1 base from V and 8 bases from J, with 6 bases between. Germline lookup yields CDR1 ENHRY and CDR2 SYGVKD. The CDR3 runs 12 residues. The CDR3 sequence: CAISEFHYEQFF. CDR3 DNA sequence: TGTGCCATCAGTGAGTTTCATTATGAGCAGTTCTTC.

This chain uses TRBV4-1 with TRBJ2-3; 11 bases agree with TRBD1. The CDR3 runs 16 residues. The V gene end was trimmed by 4 bases and the J gene end by 5 bases; junction bases not matched to a gene: 8. Germline CDR1 reads MGHRA; CDR2 reads YSYEKL. CDR3 coding DNA: TGCGCCAGCAGCCTAGGACAGGGGGCAAGGTTAGATACGCAGTATTTT. Translation gives CASSLGQGARLDTQYF.

This clonotype was counted a few times. The V call is TRBV19, the J call TRBJ2-2, with TRBD1 matching over 10 bases. CDR1 is LNHDA, CDR2 SQIVND, per germline (reference sequence). The CDR3 has 14 amino acids. The trim removed 10 bases at V and 5 bases at J, leaving 7 bases unmatched. CDR3 region: CATKDRGITGELFF. CDR3 DNA: TGTGCCACAAAGGACAGGGGGATAACCGGGGAGCTGTTTTTT.

The CDR3 region is CASSIWGAGRTDTQYF. DNA for the CDR3: TGTGCCAGTAGTATATGGGGAGCGGGACGCACAGATACGCAGTATTTT. The V and J genes are TRBV19 and TRBJ2-3, with TRBD2 matching 7 bases. Germline CDR1 LNHDA, CDR2 SQIVND (reference sequence). The V and J ends lost 2 bases and 1 base, in that order; junction bases with no gene match: 6. The CDR3 contains 16 residues.

The V call is TRBV20-1, the J call TRBJ2-3; 7 bases map to TRBD2. CDR3 length: 13 amino acids. From germline, CDR1 is DFQATT and CDR2 SNEGSKA (reference sequence). The V and J ends lost 6 bases and 1 base, in that order; junction bases with no gene match: 4. The CDR3 nucleotides are TGCAGTGCCGCTAGCGGTGGCACAGATACGCAGTATTTT. Amino acid sequence: CSAASGGTDTQYF.